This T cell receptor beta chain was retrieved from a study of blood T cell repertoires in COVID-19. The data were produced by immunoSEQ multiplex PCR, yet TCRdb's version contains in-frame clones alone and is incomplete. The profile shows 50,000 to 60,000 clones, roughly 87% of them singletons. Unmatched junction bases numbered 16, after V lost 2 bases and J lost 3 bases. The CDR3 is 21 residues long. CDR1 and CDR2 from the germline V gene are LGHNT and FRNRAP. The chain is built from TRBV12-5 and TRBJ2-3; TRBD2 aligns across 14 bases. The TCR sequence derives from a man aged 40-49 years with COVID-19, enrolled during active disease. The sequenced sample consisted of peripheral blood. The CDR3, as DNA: TGTGCTAGTGGTTTGAGCCCCCCGACTAGCGGGGGGGCCTCGGGGACAGATACGCAGTATTTT. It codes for CASGLSPPTSGGASGTDTQYF.